Listed below are T cell receptor beta chains from one sample, sequenced in a study of cytomegalovirus exposure and HLA in healthy donors. Generated by immunoSEQ multiplex PCR, the TCRdb table keeps only in-frame clones and is missing some. This repertoire shows about 170,000 clones, about 85% found once; its top ten account for 1%. The sequencing input was PBMCs. Receptors were obtained from a boy under 10 years old in good health and CMV-seronegative. CDR3s include the opening cysteine and the closing phenylalanine or tryptophan.

J	V	CDR3
TRBJ2-5	TRBV5-6	CASSFGLAEGGETQYF
TRBJ2-2	TRBV11-3	CASSQTGTGELFF
TRBJ2-3	TRBV9	CASSVGAGGEDTQYF
TRBJ1-5	TRBV27	CASSLFYRQVGQPQHF
TRBJ1-2	TRBV6-5	CASSYSGQGVGGYTF
TRBJ1-1	TRBV7-9	CASRHDRGEAFF
TRBJ2-7	TRBV5-6	CASSDSISARRKQYF
TRBJ2-1	TRBV21-1	CASSATSGTSSYNEQFF
TRBJ1-1	TRBV2	CASSKGLRNTEAFF
TRBJ1-5	TRBV5-1	CASSLNGVSNQPQHF
TRBJ2-1	TRBV4-1	CASSQDRGSVVVQFF
TRBJ2-3	TRBV7-3	CASSLTRDSPGTDTQYF
TRBJ2-6	TRBV27	CASRAGLYGANVLTF
TRBJ1-6	TRBV30	CAWRGGVHPLHF
TRBJ1-1	TRBV28	CASTILQNTEAFF
TRBJ1-3	TRBV6-1	CASSEIQGANGNTIYF
TRBJ2-7	TRBV15	CATSRGVQGYYSGAEQYF
TRBJ1-2	TRBV10-3	CAISGTGDGYTF
TRBJ2-1	TRBV7-2	CASSPSPTNEQFF
TRBJ1-3	TRBV5-4	CASSLWGVPNTIYF
TRBJ1-2	TRBV27	CASSFSALDPYSGYTF
TRBJ1-2	TRBV19	CASSRTRVWNYGYTF
TRBJ1-1	TRBV20-1	CSAYRQPEAFF
TRBJ1-5	TRBV7-2	CASSPETNTAQHF
TRBJ2-3	TRBV5-1	CASSLGGGAGSDTQYF
TRBJ2-1	TRBV9	CASSVDPVGAGVYNEQFF
TRBJ2-1	TRBV4-1	CASSQDFLSEQFF
TRBJ2-5	TRBV6-4	CASSYSGSKKETQYF
TRBJ1-1	TRBV4-1	CASRQGYTEAFF
TRBJ2-7	TRBV5-1	CASSQTVTARVDYEQYF
TRBJ2-3	TRBV18	CASSPRQGVTDTQYF
TRBJ1-5	TRBV10-3	CAIGRDRRDQPQHF
TRBJ2-5	TRBV27	CASSLIPFGRFGGETQYF
TRBJ2-2	TRBV28	CASSPTLAGDTGELFF
TRBJ2-5	TRBV5-1	CASSRSTGTLKETQYF
TRBJ1-1	TRBV5-8	CASSFNRAQAVRNTEAFF
TRBJ1-2	TRBV28	CASTFTGGTGGYTF
TRBJ1-1	TRBV2	CATRMGAEAFF
TRBJ2-7	TRBV5-6	CASSFELAGYVEQYF
TRBJ2-4	TRBV5-4	CASSLDRKNIQYF
TRBJ2-3	TRBV5-1	CASSLTSGGAPTDTQYF
TRBJ2-7	TRBV28	CASSPSPDSSYEQYF
TRBJ2-7	TRBV7-9	CASSLASGKGSYEQYF
TRBJ2-1	TRBV15	CATSSLQLAGGRLGDEQFF
TRBJ2-1	TRBV4-1	CASSHPPRDEQFF
TRBJ1-2	TRBV2	CASSPSRGNYGYTF
TRBJ1-6	TRBV27	CASSPRGAFRDRTNSPLHF
TRBJ1-3	TRBV28	CASSPAQGISSGNTIYF
TRBJ2-2	TRBV6-1	CASSEAVFPGTENTGELFF
TRBJ2-5	TRBV19	CASSGVPQEPQYF